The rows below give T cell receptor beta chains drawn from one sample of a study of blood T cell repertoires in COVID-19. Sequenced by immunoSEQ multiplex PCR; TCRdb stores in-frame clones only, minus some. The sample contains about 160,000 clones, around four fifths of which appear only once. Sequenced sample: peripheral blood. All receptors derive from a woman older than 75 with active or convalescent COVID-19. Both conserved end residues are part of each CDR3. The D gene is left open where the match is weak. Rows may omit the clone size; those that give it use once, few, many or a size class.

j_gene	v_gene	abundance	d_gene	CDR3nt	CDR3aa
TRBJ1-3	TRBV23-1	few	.	TGCGCCAGCGGTAGGGGGGGCTCTGGAAACACCATATATTTT	CASGRGGSGNTIYF
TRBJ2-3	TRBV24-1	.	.	TGTGCCACCAGTGATCCCTCCAGACTAGGGGATACGCAGTATTTT	CATSDPSRLGDTQYF
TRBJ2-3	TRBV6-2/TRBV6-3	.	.	TGTGCCAGCAGCTCAGGAGGGGATACGCAGTATTTT	CASSSGGDTQYF
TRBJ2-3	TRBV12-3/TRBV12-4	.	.	TGTGCCAGCAGTTCCGTAAGCACAGATACGCAGTATTTT	CASSSVSTDTQYF
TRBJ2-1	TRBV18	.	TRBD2	TGTGCCAGCTCACCCATGGTGGCGGGGGGGCGCAATGAGCAGTTCTTC	CASSPMVAGGRNEQFF
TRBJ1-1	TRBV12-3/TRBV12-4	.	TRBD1	TGTGCCAGCAGTTTCCGGGACAGCACTGAAGCTTTCTTT	CASSFRDSTEAFF
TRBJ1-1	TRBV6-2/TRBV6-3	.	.	TGTGCCAGCAGTCCGGGGGGGGCAAATGAGGTTGAAGCTTTCTTT	CASSPGGANEVEAFF
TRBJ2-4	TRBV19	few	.	TGTGCCAGTAGTAGGGAGGCGACCATTCAGTACTTC	CASSREATIQYF
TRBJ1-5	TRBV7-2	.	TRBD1	TGTGCCAGCAGCCCGGGACAGGGGTATAAACAGCCCCAGCATTTT	CASSPGQGYKQPQHF
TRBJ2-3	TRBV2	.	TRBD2	TGTGCCAGCAGTGAAGCTCTAGCGGGGGTTCCAGATACGCAGTATTTT	CASSEALAGVPDTQYF
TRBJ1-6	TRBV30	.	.	TGTGCCTGGAGTGTCCTCTTACGGAGACCCCTAACTAGGGATTCACCCCTCCACTTT	CAWSVLLRRPLTRDSPLHF
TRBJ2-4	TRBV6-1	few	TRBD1	TGTGCCAGCAGTGACAGGGGGTTAGCCAAAAACATTCAGTACTTC	CASSDRGLAKNIQYF
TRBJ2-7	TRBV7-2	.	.	TGTGCCAGCAGCTTAGACCGCCGGGAGCAGTACTTC	CASSLDRREQYF
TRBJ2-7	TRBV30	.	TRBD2	TGTGCCTGGAGTGTCACTAGCGGTTTCTACGAGCAGTACTTC	CAWSVTSGFYEQYF
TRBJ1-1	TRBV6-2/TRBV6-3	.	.	TGTGCCAGCAGTTACTCGGTTTTGACAAACATGAACACTGAAGCTTTCTTT	CASSYSVLTNMNTEAFF
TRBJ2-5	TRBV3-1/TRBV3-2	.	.	TGTGCCAGCAGCCAAGAACCATCGTGGAGTCTCTACTTC	CASSQEPSWSLYF
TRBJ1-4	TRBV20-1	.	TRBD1	TGCAGTGCCCCACAGGGGGACAAACTGTTTTTT	CSAPQGDKLFF
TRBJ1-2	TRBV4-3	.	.	TGCGCCAGCAGCCAAGAAGACACAGTAGCTAACTATGGCTACACCTTC	CASSQEDTVANYGYTF
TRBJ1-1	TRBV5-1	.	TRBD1	TGCGCCAGCAGCATCCGACAGGGCCAGGTGAACACTGAAGCTTTCTTT	CASSIRQGQVNTEAFF
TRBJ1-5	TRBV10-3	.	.	TGTGCCATCAGTGAGCGACAGGTTAGCAATCAGCCCCAGCATTTT	CAISERQVSNQPQHF
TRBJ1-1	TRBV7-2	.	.	TGTGCCAGCAGCGGGTTTAGTCAGGGAGAAGCTTTCTTT	CASSGFSQGEAFF
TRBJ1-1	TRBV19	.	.	TGTGCCAGTAGTATAGAAAGGGGGAACACTGAAGCTTTCTTT	CASSIERGNTEAFF
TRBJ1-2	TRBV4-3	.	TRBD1	TGCGCCAGCAGCCAAGATGCAGGGGGCCGCTATTCAGCTAACTATGGCTACACCTTC	CASSQDAGGRYSANYGYTF
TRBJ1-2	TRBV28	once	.	TGTGCCAGCAGTTTGGGTCAGGGCTATGGCTACACCTTC	CASSLGQGYGYTF
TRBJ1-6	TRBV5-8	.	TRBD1	TGTGCCAGCAGCTCGGGACAGGGAAATAATTCACCCCTCCACTTT	CASSSGQGNNSPLHF
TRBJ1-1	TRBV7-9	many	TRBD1	TGTGCCAGCAGCCACACAGGGGGCGCTAACACTGAAGCTTTCTTT	CASSHTGGANTEAFF
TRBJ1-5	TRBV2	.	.	TGTGCCAGCAGACCGACAGTATCAAATCAGCCCCAGCATTTT	CASRPTVSNQPQHF
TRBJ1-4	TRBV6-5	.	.	TGTGCCAGCAGTCCAAGTGTTATGGCTCCTGAAAAACTGTTTTTT	CASSPSVMAPEKLFF
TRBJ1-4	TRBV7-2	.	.	TGTGCCAGCAGCGCAAGAGCAACTAATGAAAAACTGTTTTTT	CASSARATNEKLFF
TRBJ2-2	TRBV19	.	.	TGTGCCAGTAGGTGGACAGGGAGGGACACCGGGGAGCTGTTTTTT	CASRWTGRDTGELFF
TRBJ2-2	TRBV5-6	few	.	TGTGCCAGCAGCTACCGACTAGGGGCAAACACCGGGGAGCTGTTTTTT	CASSYRLGANTGELFF
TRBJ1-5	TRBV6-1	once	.	TGTGCCAGCAGTGAAGCGCTAGGAGGGAGCAATCAGCCCCAGCATTTT	CASSEALGGSNQPQHF
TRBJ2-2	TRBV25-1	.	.	TGTGCCAGCAGTGAATACCGACAGCTAACCGGGGAGCTGTTTTTT	CASSEYRQLTGELFF
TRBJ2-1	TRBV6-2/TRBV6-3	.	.	TGTGCCAGCAGCCGCCCCTCCGACAGCCCCTCCTACAATGAGCAGTTCTTC	CASSRPSDSPSYNEQFF
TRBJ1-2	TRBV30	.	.	TGTGCCTGGCACCTTGAGGGCTTGCCCGTTCGTGGCTACACCTTC	CAWHLEGLPVRGYTF
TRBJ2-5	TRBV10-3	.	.	TGTGCCATCAGTTTAACCCGGGAAAGGGATAAAGAGACCCAGTACTTC	CAISLTRERDKETQYF
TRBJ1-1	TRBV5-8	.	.	TGTGCCAGCAGCCTAGGGGTACGGGCCACTGAAGCTTTCTTT	CASSLGVRATEAFF
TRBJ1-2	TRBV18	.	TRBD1	TGTGCCAGCTCACCCTATGGGACAGGAACTTATGGCTACACCTTC	CASSPYGTGTYGYTF
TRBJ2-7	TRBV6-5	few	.	TGTGCCACCTCGGGGTTTCAGAGACCCTACGAGCAGTACTTC	CATSGFQRPYEQYF
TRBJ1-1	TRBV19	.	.	TGTGCCAGTAGTATCGGCGGGAACCAGAACACTGAAGCTTTCTTT	CASSIGGNQNTEAFF
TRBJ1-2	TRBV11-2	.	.	TGTGCCATCCCAGGCTGGGAGAGTCGGGGCTACACCTTC	CAIPGWESRGYTF
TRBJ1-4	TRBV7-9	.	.	TGTGCCAGCAGCTTGGGGGAGGATAATGAAAAACTGTTTTTT	CASSLGEDNEKLFF
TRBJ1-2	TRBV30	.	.	TGTGCCTGGACAATTGGAGGGCCAGGAGGCTATGGCTACACCTTC	CAWTIGGPGGYGYTF
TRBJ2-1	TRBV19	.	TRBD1	TGTGCCAGTAGTATTGTGGACAGGAACTCCTACAATGAGCAGTTCTTC	CASSIVDRNSYNEQFF
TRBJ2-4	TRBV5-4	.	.	TGTGCCAGCAGCCCTGGGACGGGACTAGCCAAAAACATTCAGTACTTC	CASSPGTGLAKNIQYF
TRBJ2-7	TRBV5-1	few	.	TGCGCCAGCAGCTCAGACCTTAGACTAGTGAGGGAGCAGTACTTC	CASSSDLRLVREQYF
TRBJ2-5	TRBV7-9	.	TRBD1	TGTGCCAGCAGCCCCCGGACAGGTCAAGAGACCCAGTACTTC	CASSPRTGQETQYF
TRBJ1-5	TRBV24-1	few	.	TGTGCCACCAGTGATTTGTCGGGAGAAAGCAATCAGCCCCAGCATTTT	CATSDLSGESNQPQHF
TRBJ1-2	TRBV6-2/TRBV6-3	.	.	TGTGCCAGCAGTTACTCGAAGCCAGGGGAATATGGCTACACCTTC	CASSYSKPGEYGYTF
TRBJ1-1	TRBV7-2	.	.	TGTGCCAGCAGCTTAGCTGCCCGGGGCACTGAAGCTTTCTTT	CASSLAARGTEAFF
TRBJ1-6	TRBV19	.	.	TGTGCCAGTAGTATATCACAGGACAGAACCTCACCCCTCCACTTT	CASSISQDRTSPLHF
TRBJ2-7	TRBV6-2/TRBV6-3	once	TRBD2	TGTGCCAGCAGTTACTCGACTAGCGGGGGGGCCGGAACCTCCTACGAGCAGTACTTC	CASSYSTSGGAGTSYEQYF
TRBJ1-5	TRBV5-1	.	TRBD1	TGCGCCAGCAGCTTCGACAGGGATCAGCCCCAGCATTTT	CASSFDRDQPQHF
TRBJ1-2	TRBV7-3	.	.	TGTGCCAGCAGCCAATGGACACGAAAGTTGGACTATGGCTACACCTTC	CASSQWTRKLDYGYTF